The subject of this entry is one T cell receptor (beta chain). The record originates from a study of blood T cells in healthy people across ages. Study overall: About one barcoded TCR beta cDNA was captured per two T cells.

This CDR3 has 15 amino acids. Germline-derived CDR1 and CDR2 are SGHAT and FQNNGV. V was shortened by 0 bases and J by 0 bases, with 7 bases between the two germline ends. PCR was performed a second time for about 7 to 12 cycles using a sample-barcoded 5' primer and a J-beta primer mix. Each TCR beta cDNA got a 12-nucleotide random molecular identifier. Samples each returned at least 2.5 million CDR3-containing paired-end reads. Each CDR3 protein gets one entry after TCRdb re-called the 5' RACE reads with MiXCR. The sample carries roughly 1,800,000 distinct CDR3 sequences, about 50% recorded once. Every sample had a minimum of 7 million PBMCs isolated.

The sequence derives from a woman aged 40 to 49 in good health. The rearrangement links TRBV11-2 to TRBJ2-3; D might be TRBD2 (5 bases). The sequenced material came from blood. DNA for the CDR3: TGTGCCAGCAGCTTAGAACGGAGGAGCACAGATACGCAGTATTTT. Protein sequence: CASSLERRSTDTQYF.